Below are 5 T cell receptor beta chains sequenced from a single sample in a study of cytomegalovirus exposure and HLA in healthy donors. The PCR employed 60 Vbeta primers together with 13 Jbeta primers. TCRdb keeps only in-frame clones here, not all; method: immunoSEQ multiplex PCR. The sample includes roughly 92,000 clones, 80% of them seen just once. Material for sequencing was PBMCs. The source of these receptors is a man aged 50 to 59 in good health and CMV-seropositive.

V usage is TRBV11-2 and J usage is TRBJ2-7; D possibly corresponds to TRBD2 (5 bases). CDR3 length: 14 amino acids. V was clipped by 5 bases and J by 5 bases, with 16 bases between them. The V gene's germline CDR1 is SGHAT and CDR2 FQNNGV. The CDR3 nucleotides read TGTGCCAGCAGCCCTCTTCTGGGAGATGACGAGCAGTACTTC. Its translation: CASSPLLGDDEQYF.

The chain uses TRBV6-4 and TRBJ2-1; D might be TRBD2 (6 bases). The CDR3 length is 13 residues. Germline CDR1 MRHNA, CDR2 SNTAGT. V was cut by 5 bases and J by 5 bases, with 10 bases left in between. CDR3 protein: CASSFVADNEQFF. CDR3 bases: TGTGCCAGCAGTTTCGTAGCGGACAATGAGCAGTTCTTC.

This rearrangement joins TRBV2 to TRBJ2-1, with TRBD1 matching 7 bases. The germline V gene has CDR1 SNHLY and CDR2 FYNNEI. The CDR3 consists of 12 residues. V dropped 5 bases and J dropped 8; count of bases not matched to a gene: 3. The CDR3 protein is CASSLGGDEQFF. The CDR3 DNA sequence: TGTGCCAGCAGTTTAGGGGGCGATGAGCAGTTCTTC.

The CDR3, as DNA: TGTGCCAGCAGCCTCTTAGCGGGATCCAACACCGGGGAGCTGTTTTTT. It codes for CASSLLAGSNTGELFF. The chain couples TRBV5-5 to TRBJ2-2; 8 positions match TRBD2. The CDR3 is made up of 16 amino acids. The V gene end was trimmed by 4 bases and the J gene end by 2 bases; junction bases not matched to a gene: 7. The germline V gene encodes CDR1 SGHKS and CDR2 YYEKEE (reference sequence).

In this sample, this clone turned up a few times. The sample contains more than one DNA sequence encoding this CDR3. The chain couples TRBV11-2 to TRBJ2-7; D unresolved. Germline V gives CDR1 SGHAT, CDR2 FQNNGV. CDR3 size: 11 residues. Trimming removed 5 bases at V and 2 bases at J, with 4 bases between. The CDR3 nucleotides read TGTGCCAGCAGCCCCGCCTACGAGCAGTACTTC. Translating it yields CASSPAYEQYF.